This TCR beta chain is from a study of beta chain features in type 1 diabetes. Overall study findings and caveats: Fewer insertions but more deletions were seen at VDJ junctions in type 1 diabetes patients. In every one of the four CD4+ subsets, TCRB CDR3s were moderately but significantly shorter in Type 1 diabetes patients. Whether HLA type influences TCRB rearrangement remained unresolved here.

In the case of this clone: Its antigen is not identified.

Germline assignment: CDR1 SGHNT and CDR2 YYREEE (reference sequence). Trimming left V 2 bases short and J 0 bases short, with 12 bases between. This CDR3 has 17 residues. Per donor, one heparinised blood draw averaged roughly 120 mL. Sorting based on CD45RO/CCR7/CD25/CD127/CD95/CD27 separated CD4+ naive, central memory, regulatory and stem cell-like memory cells. The whole isolated RNA underwent reverse transcription, so sequencing captured expressed TCRB transcripts. Assay used: immunoSEQ multiplex PCR; TCRdb lists only in-frame clones, some missing. The sample gives about 710,000 clones, over 13% of which show up once; roughly 0.04% is in the top ten.

The chain recombines TRBV5-4 with TRBJ2-6, with unresolved D. The sample was naive CD4+ T cells from blood. This TCR derives from a man aged 18 to 35 with type 1 diabetes. In DNA form, the CDR3 reads TGTGCCAGCAGCTTCGGCGGTACGAGCTCTGGGGCCAACGTCCTGACTTTC. The encoded protein is CASSFGGTSSGANVLTF.